This record concerns one TCR beta chain sequence. Its antigen is unidentified. Trimming removed 3 bases at V and 6 bases at J, with 21 bases between. CDR3 size: 17 residues. Germline CDR1 reads MGHRA; CDR2 reads YSYEKL. The sample originates from a study of T cells after yellow fever vaccination. Study results and caveats: The secondary response showed a weaker magnitude and a faster peak, day 5 versus 15. Clonotypes appearing in both CD4 and CD8 compartments existed, and their share was small.

Synthesis of TCR cDNA relied on 5'RACE template switching, which attached a universal primer site and UMIs. TCRdb itself ran the 5' RACE reads through MiXCR, one entry per CDR3 protein. The table records roughly 170,000 distinct CDR3 sequences, approximately 6.2% of them present only once. The sequence came from a man between 18 and 35 years old who received the YFV17D yellow fever vaccine. The specimen comprised CD4+ T cells sorted from PBMCs, sampled on the day of the first yellow fever vaccination. V is TRBV4-1 and J is TRBJ2-4, with D maybe TRBD1 (6 bases). The CDR3 spells CASSQATNREIGNIQYF. The CDR3 DNA reads TGCGCCAGCAGCCAGGCCACCAACAGGGAGATTGGAAACATTCAGTACTTC.